The 21 T cell receptor beta chains presented below share a single source sample, sequenced in a study of CD8+ T cells in alopecia areata. cDNA reverse transcribed from extracted RNA served as the sequencing template. Repertoires were generated with immunoSEQ multiplex PCR, while TCRdb's copy carries only in-frame clones and drops some. The sample contains 160,000 or so clones, around 55% of which appear only once. The material was CD8+ T cells sorted from blood, obtained at week 0. The receptors stem from a human donor with alopecia areata.

This clone was detected a few times. V gene TRBV30 combines with J gene TRBJ1-2; D gene uncertain. Per germline, CDR1 GTSNPN and CDR2 SVGIG (reference sequence). The CDR3 is made up of 14 amino acids. Trimming took 4 bases from V and 1 from J, leaving 13 bases between them. CDR3 sequence: CAWTPVADNYGYTF. CDR3 DNA: TGTGCCTGGACCCCCGTGGCGGATAACTATGGCTACACCTTC.

The rearrangement joins TRBV10-3 to TRBJ2-4; D may match TRBD1 or TRBD2 (7 bases each). Germline V gene data show CDR1 as ENHRY and CDR2 as SYGVKD. This CDR3 is built from 14 residues. V lost 5 bases and J 6 bases, leaving 14 bases between the germline ends. Written as DNA, the CDR3 is TGTGCCATCAGTACCGCAGGGGGGGGAAACATTCAGTACTTC. It is translated as CAISTAGGGNIQYF.

The genes are TRBV4-2 and TRBJ2-7, with D perhaps TRBD1 (6 bases). The CDR3 loop spans 16 amino acids. V lost 1 base to trimming and J lost 0 bases, with 13 bases between them. The germline V gene has CDR1 LGHNA and CDR2 YNFKEQ. The chain's CDR3 is CASSQGPMDSSYEQYF. The DNA of the CDR3 is TGTGCCAGCAGCCAAGGCCCCATGGACAGCTCCTACGAGCAGTACTTC.

DNA of the CDR3: TGTGCCAGCAGGGCCAGGGCCGGGACTAGGACCAATTCCGGTCACAATGAGCAGTTCTTC. The encoded protein is CASRARAGTRTNSGHNEQFF. This sequence joins TRBV28 and TRBJ2-1; 8 positions match TRBD2. V was clipped by 6 bases and J by 5 bases; unmatched bases: 24. CDR1 and CDR2 (germline): MDHEN, SYDVKM. The CDR3 loop spans 20 amino acids.

This clone was seen a few times. The CDR3 region has the DNA TGCAGCGCAAGTCCCGGGACAGGGGGAGTAAACACTGAAGCTTTCTTT. As protein: CSASPGTGGVNTEAFF. This chain joins TRBV29-1 and TRBJ1-1; 11 nucleotides align to TRBD1. This CDR3 spans 16 amino acids. V lost 7 bases, J lost 2 bases, and 12 bases stayed unmatched. Germline CDR1 is SQVTM and CDR2 is ANQGSEA.

In the case of this clone: The same CDR3 arises from other DNA sequences in this sample as well. The CDR3 is CSVGGWNTEAFF. DNA for the CDR3: TGCAGCGTGGGGGGTTGGAACACTGAAGCTTTCTTT. This chain joins TRBV29-1 and TRBJ1-1; perhaps TRBD1 as D (5 bases). Germline assignment: CDR1 SQVTM and CDR2 ANQGSEA. The V end lost 6 bases, the J end lost 1 base, and 9 bases lay between the germline ends. The CDR3 spans 12 residues.

The chain carries TRBV5-1 and TRBJ1-1; possible D gene TRBD1, 5 bases. Trimming left V 5 bases short and J 6 bases short, with 11 bases between. The CDR3 loop spans 12 amino acids. Germline lookup yields CDR1 SGHRS and CDR2 YFSETQ. The CDR3 protein is CASRERGAEAFF. Here the CDR3 DNA reads TGCGCCAGCAGGGAGCGAGGGGCTGAAGCTTTCTTT. The complete variable domain, with remaining parts taken from reference TRBV5-1 and TRBJ1-1, reads KAGVTQTPRYLIKTRGQQVTLSCSPISGHRSVSWYQQTPGQGLQFLFEYFSETQRNKGNFPGRFSGRQFSNSRSEMNVSTLELGDSALYLCASRERGAEAFFGQGTRLTVV.

This clone was detected only a few times. It is unclear where the CDR3 begins or ends on the DNA, so no DNA is shown, and the CDR3 is as TCRdb lists it. The V and J genes are TRBV23-1 and TRBJ2-2; the table assigns TRBD1, which was not confirmed against the DNA. TRBV23-1 is flagged as an ORF with uncertain function. The CDR3 has 14 amino acids, counting both end residues. The CDR3 reads CASSQGATPGSCFF.

V usage is TRBV4-3 and J usage is TRBJ2-3; D may be TRBD1 (7 bases). Per germline, CDR1 LGHNA and CDR2 YSLEER. Deletions cut 1 base from V and 5 bases from J, with 16 bases between. This CDR3 contains 16 residues. The CDR3 nucleotides read TGCGCCAGCAGCCAAGCCAGACAGGGACTTCAAGATACGCAGTATTTT. Translating it yields CASSQARQGLQDTQYF.

This clone has a handful of counts. The chain carries TRBV29-1 and TRBJ2-1, with 12 bases matching TRBD2. In germline, CDR1 is SQVTM, CDR2 ANQGSEA. Losses at the gene ends were 1 base for V and 3 bases for J; bases not matched to a gene: 7. The CDR3 has 17 residues. The CDR3 region is CSVEGASGGAYYNEQFF. CDR3 nucleotides: TGCAGCGTTGAAGGGGCTAGCGGGGGGGCTTACTACAATGAGCAGTTCTTC.

The genes are TRBV7-6 and TRBJ1-1; D not resolved. Germline CDR1 reads SGHVS; CDR2 reads FNYEAQ. The CDR3 has 15 amino acids. Trimming took off 4 bases at V and 3 bases at J, with 15 bases between the two ends. The CDR3 sequence: CASSSLARTYTEAFF. CDR3 in DNA: TGTGCCAGCAGCTCCCTGGCACGGACCTACACTGAAGCTTTCTTT. The full variable domain, in which reference TRBV7-6 and TRBJ1-1 provide the parts outside the CDR3, is GAGVSQSPRYKVTKRGQDVALRCDPISGHVSLYWYRQALGQGPEFLTYFNYEAQQDKSGLPNDRFSAERPEGSISTLTIQRTEQRDSAMYRCASSSLARTYTEAFFGQGTRLTVV.

In its sample, this clone was seen a few times. V and J are TRBV30 and TRBJ2-7; no clear D. CDR1 GTSNPN and CDR2 SVGIG come from the germline V gene (reference sequence). Trimming shortened V by 3 bases and J by 5 bases, and 11 bases separated the two germline ends. The CDR3 totals 12 residues. The CDR3 spells CAWRVDSHEQYF. Written as DNA, the CDR3 is TGTGCCTGGAGAGTAGATTCCCACGAGCAGTACTTC.

In its sample, this clone was seen a few times. This rearrangement joins TRBV29-1 to TRBJ2-3; D may correspond to TRBD1 or TRBD2 (5 bases each). Trimming left V 6 bases short and J 3 bases short, with 16 bases between. From germline, CDR1 is SQVTM and CDR2 ANQGSEA. The CDR3 is 14 residues long. The CDR3 sequence is CSVGDVTTTDTQYF. Here the CDR3 DNA reads TGCAGCGTCGGGGACGTAACCACAACAGATACGCAGTATTTT.

The chain joins TRBV13 to TRBJ1-6; D gene uncertain. The germline V gene encodes CDR1 PRHDT and CDR2 FYEKMQ (reference sequence). The V end was cut by 1 base, the J end by 8 bases, with 12 bases between. The CDR3 extends over 15 amino acids. CDR3 coding DNA: TGTGCCAGCAGCTTAGCCGGGCCCTCGTATTCACCCCTCCACTTT. This gives the protein CASSLAGPSYSPLHF. The whole variable domain, filled in from reference TRBV13 and TRBJ1-6, reads AAGVIQSPRHLIKEKRETATLKCYPIPRHDTVYWYQQGPGQDPQFLISFYEKMQSDKGSIPDRFSAQQFSDYHSELNMSSLELGDSALYFCASSLAGPSYSPLHFGNGTRLTVT.

This clone showed up just once. The chain employs TRBV4-1 and TRBJ1-2; D call uncertain. Trimming left V 3 bases short and J 6 bases short, with 14 bases between. Germline lookup yields CDR1 MGHRA and CDR2 YSYEKL. The CDR3 spans 14 residues. The CDR3 sequence is CASSHKAPRDGYTF. CDR3 coding DNA: TGCGCCAGCAGCCATAAGGCCCCTAGGGATGGCTACACCTTC.

The V gene is TRBV10-3, the J gene TRBJ1-2, with 12 bases aligning to TRBD1. Per germline, CDR1 ENHRY and CDR2 SYGVKD. This CDR3 is 14 amino acids long. The junction had 2 bases not matched to a gene; V was cut back by 6 bases and J by 3 bases. CDR3 sequence reads: CAIRGTGGDYGYTF. In nucleotides, the CDR3 is TGTGCCATCAGGGGGACAGGGGGCGACTATGGCTACACCTTC.

This chain links TRBV25-1 with TRBJ2-7; no clear D. Trimming shortened V by 7 bases and J by 4 bases, and 8 bases separated the two germline ends. In germline, CDR1 is MGHDK, CDR2 SYGVNS. CDR3 length equals 11 residues. The CDR3 reads CASTQGYEQYF. The DNA for the CDR3 is TGTGCCAGCACCCAAGGGTACGAGCAGTACTTC.

The chain employs TRBV13 and TRBJ1-1, with unresolved D. The V gene's germline CDR1 is PRHDT and CDR2 FYEKMQ (reference sequence). The V and J ends lost 0 bases and 7 bases respectively, with 6 bases between them. The CDR3 length is 12 residues. DNA for the CDR3: TGTGCCAGCAGCTTAGGCATGAGTGAAGCTTTCTTT. Its protein is CASSLGMSEAFF.

The V and J genes are TRBV5-4 and TRBJ1-2; 8 bases map to TRBD1. This CDR3 has 17 amino acids. Germline loops: CDR1 SGHNT, CDR2 YYREEE (reference sequence). J gave up 4 bases and V 3 bases, and 14 bases lay outside the gene matches. The CDR3 loop reads CASSYAGSGTGTYGYTF. The CDR3 coding sequence is TGTGCCAGCAGCTACGCAGGTTCCGGGACAGGAACCTATGGCTACACCTTC.

This clone was detected only a few times. Distinct nucleotide sequences in the sample also encode this CDR3. The chain couples TRBV19 to TRBJ1-5; a possible D gene is TRBD1 (6 bases). Germline loops: CDR1 LNHDA, CDR2 SQIVND (reference sequence). Trimming took off 0 bases at V and 5 bases at J, with 11 bases between the two ends. The length of the CDR3 is 15 residues. The CDR3 reads CASSIDREGDQPQHF. In DNA form, the CDR3 reads TGTGCCAGTAGTATAGATCGTGAGGGGGATCAGCCCCAGCATTTT. Full variable domain (outside the CDR3, taken from reference TRBV19 and TRBJ1-5): DGGITQSPKYLFRKEGQNVTLSCEQNLNHDAMYWYRQDPGQGLRLIYYSQIVNDFQKGDIAEGYSVSREKKESFPLTVTSAQKNPTAFYLCASSIDREGDQPQHFGDGTRLSIL.

The CDR3 DNA sequence: TGTGCCAGTAGCGAAGACAGGGCATCTAATCAGCCCCAGCATTTT. As protein: CASSEDRASNQPQHF. The chain uses TRBV19 and TRBJ1-5; 7 bases align to TRBD1. The CDR3 spans 15 residues. After removal of 6 bases from V and 4 bases from J, the junction contained 9 bases not matched to a gene. Germline assignment: CDR1 LNHDA and CDR2 SQIVND (reference sequence).